The 28 T cell receptor beta chains presented below share a single source sample, sequenced in a study of post-analysis software for immune sequencing data. The study, taken as a whole, reports: With TRBV5-6, TRBV5-1 and TRBV20-1 included, about five TRBV segments were more frequent in patients than in controls.

The library was made from cDNA and included unique molecular identifiers. From the PCR reads, TCRdb called clonotypes with MiXCR, one entry per CDR3 protein. Of about 770,000 distinct CDR3 sequences listed, 46% are singletons. Their recognized antigens are unknown. Sequencing input: blood. The source is a girl aged 5 to 17 with multiple sclerosis.

This clonotype was recorded once. The rearrangement uses TRBV5-1 and TRBJ1-1, with 8 bases aligning to TRBD1. The CDR3 is made up of 15 amino acids. Looked up from germline, CDR1 is SGHRS and CDR2 is YFSETQ. With V trimmed by 4 bases and J by 4 bases, 9 bases remained unmatched. The CDR3 DNA reads as TGCGCCAGCAGCCTCAATACAGGGGGTGGCACTGAAGCTTTCTTT. It encodes CASSLNTGGGTEAFF.

This sequence joins TRBV20-1 and TRBJ1-6, with D maybe TRBD1 (5 bases). CDR3 size: 13 residues. Germline CDR1 is DFQATT and CDR2 is SNEGSKA (reference sequence). The V and J ends lost 6 bases and 6 bases respectively, with 12 bases between them. CDR3: CSARDGGNSPLHF. CDR3 nucleotides: TGCAGTGCACGGGACGGGGGTAATTCACCCCTCCACTTT.

The chain has TRBV13 and TRBJ2-7, with D maybe TRBD2 (6 bases). Germline lookup yields CDR1 PRHDT and CDR2 FYEKMQ (reference sequence). This CDR3 is built from 14 residues. Trimming removed 3 bases at V and 9 bases at J, with 18 bases between. This CDR3 is CASSFNGPAEGQYF. In DNA, the CDR3 is TGTGCCAGCAGCTTTAACGGTCCCGCGGAGGGGCAGTACTTC.

The chain couples TRBV12-3 or TRBV12-4 to TRBJ2-7, with D possibly TRBD2 on 6 matching bases. The V and J ends lost 6 bases and 2 bases respectively, with 20 bases between them. The CDR3 contains 16 residues. The CDR3 sequence: CASRSGVGGPTYEQYF. In DNA, the CDR3 is TGTGCCAGCAGGTCGGGAGTAGGTGGACCCACCTACGAGCAGTACTTC.

Notes on this clonotype: One junction end disagrees with the germline gene, perhaps due to a read error. V and J are TRBV7-9 and TRBJ2-3, with a weak D call TRBD2 (5 bases). CDR1 and CDR2 from the germline V gene are SEHNR and FQNEAQ (reference sequence). This CDR3 has 14 amino acids. The CDR3, as DNA: TGTACCAGCAGCTTAGAGGGTAGAGGAGATACGCAGTATTTT. Its translation: CTSSLEGRGDTQYF.

This clonotype was counted a few times. The genes are TRBV20-1 and TRBJ1-2; 9 bases agree with TRBD1. This CDR3 has 14 amino acids. The germline CDR1 and CDR2 sequences are DFQATT and SNEGSKA (reference sequence). Trimming cost V 6 bases and J 5 bases; bases outside gene matches: 10. CDR3 in amino acids: CSAGGTGSIYGYTF. The CDR3 DNA sequence: TGCAGTGCCGGGGGGACAGGGTCGATATATGGCTACACCTTC.

This clonotype was seen many times. The rearrangement uses TRBV12-3 or TRBV12-4 and TRBJ1-2, with 7 bases matching TRBD1. The CDR3 extends over 17 amino acids. The junction had 13 bases not matched to a gene; V was cut back by 6 bases and J by 0 bases. The CDR3 coding sequence is TGTGCCAGCAGCCTGGAGGCAGGGGGGGCCTCTAACTATGGCTACACCTTC. This encodes CASSLEAGGASNYGYTF.

This clonotype occurred a few times. The chain has TRBV11-2 and TRBJ2-1; D is ambiguous. V shed 2 bases and J shed 0 bases, with 8 bases lying between them. The CDR3 sequence is 15 residues long. Germline V gene sequence: CDR1 SGHAT, CDR2 FQNNGV. The CDR3 protein is CASSLKVSSYNEQFF. DNA for the CDR3: TGTGCCAGCAGCTTAAAGGTTAGCTCCTACAATGAGCAGTTCTTC.

V is TRBV12-3 or TRBV12-4 and J is TRBJ2-6, with no clear D. This CDR3 is 14 amino acids long. V shed 4 bases and J shed 1 base, with 5 bases lying between them. CDR3 in DNA: TGTGCCAGCAGTTCTTATTCTGGGGCCAACGTCCTGACTTTC. It codes for CASSSYSGANVLTF.

The genes are TRBV28 and TRBJ1-1, with D hard to call. The CDR3 runs 15 residues. The ends were cut back, 3 bases at V and 1 base at J, with 12 bases in the middle. Germline CDR1 reads MDHEN; CDR2 reads SYDVKM. CDR3 region: CASSFPRSGNTEAFF. CDR3 nucleotide sequence: TGTGCCAGCAGTTTTCCTCGGTCCGGGAACACTGAAGCTTTCTTT.

This chain uses TRBV12-3 or TRBV12-4 with TRBJ2-1; perhaps TRBD2 as D (6 bases). This CDR3 contains 16 residues. Trimming took off 6 bases at V and 1 base at J, with 16 bases between the two ends. CDR3 DNA sequence: TGTGCCAGCAGGGGAGGTTCAGGTCCTTCCTACAATGAGCAGTTCTTC. Translating gives CASRGGSGPSYNEQFF.

The sample holds a few counts of this clonotype. The chain joins TRBV29-1 to TRBJ2-6, with no clear D. Looked up from germline, CDR1 is SQVTM and CDR2 is ANQGSEA. The CDR3 sequence is 13 residues long. V was trimmed by 4 bases and J by 4 bases, leaving 8 bases between them. Written as DNA, the CDR3 is TGCAGCGTTGTCCCGTTCGGGGCCAACGTCCTGACTTTC. Translation: CSVVPFGANVLTF.

The gene calls are TRBV27 and TRBJ2-4; 7 positions match TRBD1. Gene TRBJ2-7 matches the end of the DNA better, so the J call may be wrong. The CDR3 has 14 residues. Germline V CDR1 and CDR2: MNHEY, SMNVEV (reference sequence). This chain's CDR3 is CASSLWAGGYEQYF. Here the CDR3 DNA reads TGTGCCAGCAGTTTATGGGCAGGGGGCTACGAGCAGTACTTC.

This clonotype was counted a few times. V is TRBV7-3 and J is TRBJ2-1; 9 bases agree with TRBD2. Germline CDR1 and CDR2: SGHTA and FQGTGA. The CDR3 runs to 15 residues. The trim removed 4 bases at V and 6 bases at J, leaving 7 bases unmatched. The CDR3 DNA reads as TGTGCCAGCAGCTCAGGGACTAGCTTTGTCAATGAGCAGTTCTTC. Translation: CASSSGTSFVNEQFF.

V and J are TRBV9 and TRBJ2-7; 7 bases match TRBD2. V gave up 4 bases and J gave up 5 bases; unmatched junction bases: 9. The CDR3 covers 14 residues. Per germline, CDR1 SGDLS and CDR2 YYNGEE. CDR3 nucleotides: TGTGCCAGCAGCCCAACGGTTGGGGGGGACGAGCAGTACTTC. Its protein is CASSPTVGGDEQYF.

This clonotype was counted between two and nine times. The chain recombines TRBV12-3 or TRBV12-4 with TRBJ2-5; 14 positions agree with TRBD2. The tail of the sequence fits TRBJ2-7 better, so the J call may be wrong. The CDR3 is 14 amino acids. In nucleotides, the CDR3 is TGTGCCAGCCGAACGGGACTAGCGGGGGACGAGCAGTACTTC. It is translated as CASRTGLAGDEQYF.

This clonotype was observed a few times. The rearrangement uses TRBV7-9 and TRBJ2-7; a weak D match, TRBD2 (5 bases). The DNA end is more similar to TRBJ2-5, so the J call may be wrong. Germline V gene lookup returns CDR1 SEHNR and CDR2 FQNEAQ (reference sequence). This CDR3 spans 14 amino acids. This CDR3 reads CASSPLRRGETQYF. The CDR3 bases are TGTGCCAGCAGCCCACTGAGGAGAGGGGAGACCCAGTACTTC.

In its sample, this clonotype was seen once. Germline and junction disagree at one end, which may indicate a read error. The rearrangement links TRBV6-4 to TRBJ2-3; 8 positions agree with TRBD2. CDR3 length: 15 residues. Germline CDR1 and CDR2: MRHNA and SNTAGT. CDR3 nucleotide sequence: TGTGCCGGCAGCGACGGAACGGGAGGGCTAGATACGCAGTATTTT. Protein product: CAGSDGTGGLDTQYF.

V and J are TRBV4-2 and TRBJ2-3, with TRBD2 identical over 12 bases. This CDR3 has 18 amino acids. The junction had 15 bases not matched to a gene; V was cut back by 5 bases and J by 6 bases. CDR1 is LGHNA, CDR2 YNFKEQ, per germline. The CDR3 DNA is TGTGCCAGCAGCTTGTCGGAATCGGCTAGCGGGAGGGCCGATACGCAGTATTTT. Protein product: CASSLSESASGRADTQYF.

V gene TRBV7-3 combines with J gene TRBJ2-3; the D is unclear. Germline V gene lookup returns CDR1 SGHTA and CDR2 FQGTGA. V lost 4 bases and J lost 0, with 11 bases in between. The length of the CDR3 is 15 residues. CDR3 DNA sequence: TGTGCCAGCAGCTCAGGCCCGACTAGCACAGATACGCAGTATTTT. This gives the protein CASSSGPTSTDTQYF.

This chain joins TRBV28 and TRBJ1-6; perhaps TRBD1 as D (5 bases). This CDR3 has 15 amino acids. CDR1 is MDHEN and CDR2 is SYDVKM in the germline V gene. V lost 8 bases to trimming and J lost 0 bases, with 11 bases between them. The CDR3 loop is CASRGPSSYNSPLHF. CDR3 nucleotides: TGTGCCAGCCGGGGCCCGAGCTCCTATAATTCACCCCTCCACTTT.

This clonotype occurred a few times. The CDR3 spells CATSRAGGAPQHF. The CDR3 DNA reads TGTGCCACCAGTAGGGCAGGGGGAGCGCCCCAGCATTTT. This chain connects TRBV24-1 to TRBJ1-5, with 7 bases that match TRBD1. Unmatched junction bases numbered 7, after V lost 6 bases and J lost 9 bases. The germline V gene encodes CDR1 KGHDR and CDR2 SFDVKD. This CDR3 comprises 13 residues.

The V gene is TRBV20-1, the J gene TRBJ2-1, with D perhaps TRBD1 or TRBD2 (5 bases each). The CDR3 is 11 residues long. The germline gives CDR1 DFQATT, CDR2 SNEGSKA (reference sequence). Deletions cut 1 base from V and 15 bases from J, with 13 bases between. CDR3: CSARGRDGRFF. As DNA, the CDR3 is TGCAGTGCTAGAGGCCGGGACGGGCGGTTCTTC.

This clonotype occurred a few times. V usage is TRBV9 and J usage is TRBJ2-6; D unclear. From germline, CDR1 is SGDLS and CDR2 YYNGEE. V lost 0 bases and J lost 11, with 9 bases in between. The CDR3 extends over 13 amino acids. The CDR3 DNA reads TGTGCCAGCAGCGTAGGCCCCCCCGACGTCCTGACTTTC. Its translation is CASSVGPPDVLTF. The full variable domain, in which reference TRBV9 and TRBJ2-6 provide the parts outside the CDR3, is DSGVTQTPKHLITATGQRVTLRCSPRSGDLSVYWYQQSLDQGLQFLIQYYNGEERAKGNILERFSAQQFPDLHSELNLSSLELGDSALYFCASSVGPPDVLTFGAGSRLTVL.

V usage is TRBV14 and J usage is TRBJ2-1; 8 bases agree with TRBD2. The CDR3 runs 14 residues. The V gene's germline CDR1 is SGHDN and CDR2 FVKESK. Trimming removed 0 bases from V and 14 bases from J; junction bases left unmatched: 9. For the CDR3, the DNA is TGTGCCAGCAGCCAAGATTGGAGCGGGAGACCCAAGTTCTTC. It encodes CASSQDWSGRPKFF.

V is TRBV12-3 or TRBV12-4 and J is TRBJ2-7; TRBD2 matches at 14 bases. The CDR3 is 16 amino acids. Trimming cost V 5 bases and J 4 bases; bases outside gene matches: 7. CDR3 amino acids: CASSGGLAGGLYEQYF. CDR3 sequence (DNA): TGTGCCAGCAGTGGCGGACTAGCGGGAGGACTTTACGAGCAGTACTTC.

The chain recombines TRBV28 with TRBJ2-7, with 7 bases identical to TRBD2. This CDR3 has 13 residues. Germline loops: CDR1 MDHEN, CDR2 SYDVKM. J was trimmed by 3 bases and V by 6 bases; bases with no gene match: 5. CDR3 nucleotide sequence: TGTGCCAGCAGCCCGACTAGCTACTACGAGCAGTACTTC. As protein: CASSPTSYYEQYF. The whole variable domain, remainder taken from reference TRBV28 and TRBJ2-7, is DVKVTQSSRYLVKRTGEKVFLECVQDMDHENMFWYRQDPGLGLRLIYFSYDVKMKEKGDIPEGYSVSREKKERFSLILESASTNQTSMYLCASSPTSYYEQYFGPGTRLTVT.

The chain carries TRBV12-3 or TRBV12-4 and TRBJ2-3, with 8 bases matching TRBD2. The CDR3 is 14 amino acids. V was clipped by 6 bases and J by 6 bases; unmatched bases: 8. This CDR3 is CASRDIAGLDTQYF. The CDR3, as DNA: TGTGCCAGCAGAGACATAGCGGGATTGGATACGCAGTATTTT.